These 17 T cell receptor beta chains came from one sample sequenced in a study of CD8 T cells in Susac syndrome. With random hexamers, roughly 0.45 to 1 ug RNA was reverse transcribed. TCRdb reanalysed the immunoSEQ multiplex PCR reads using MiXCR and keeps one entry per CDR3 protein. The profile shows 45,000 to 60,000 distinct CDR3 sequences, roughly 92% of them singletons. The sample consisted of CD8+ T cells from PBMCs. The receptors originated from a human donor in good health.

This CDR3 reads CASSVVPASNEQFF. The DNA of the CDR3 is TGTGCCAGCAGCGTAGTTCCAGCGTCCAATGAGCAGTTCTTC. The rearrangement uses TRBV9 and TRBJ2-1; D not resolved. Germline CDR1 reads SGDLS; CDR2 reads YYNGEE. The CDR3 spans 14 residues. Between the trimmed V and J ends, which lost 0 bases and 6 bases, there was a span of 10 bases.

Here the CDR3 reads CASSPAGGTEAFF. The CDR3 region has the DNA TGTGCCAGCAGCCCGGCGGGCGGCACTGAAGCTTTCTTT. The V and J genes are TRBV2 and TRBJ1-1; the D is unclear. The germline V gene has CDR1 SNHLY and CDR2 FYNNEI. The V and J ends lost 6 bases and 4 bases respectively, with 12 bases between them. The CDR3 is 13 residues long.

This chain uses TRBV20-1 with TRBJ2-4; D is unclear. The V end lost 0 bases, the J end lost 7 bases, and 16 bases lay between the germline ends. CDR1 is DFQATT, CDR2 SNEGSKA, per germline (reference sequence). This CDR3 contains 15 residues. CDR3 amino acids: CSARDQDSVWNIQYF. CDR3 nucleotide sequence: TGCAGTGCTAGAGATCAGGATTCGGTTTGGAACATTCAGTACTTC.

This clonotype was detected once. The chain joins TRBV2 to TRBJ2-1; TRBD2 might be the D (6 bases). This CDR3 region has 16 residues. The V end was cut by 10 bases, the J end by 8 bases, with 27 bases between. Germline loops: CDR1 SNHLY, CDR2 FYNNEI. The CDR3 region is CANAGTGTSAADEQFF. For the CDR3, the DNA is TGTGCCAACGCGGGGACCGGGACCTCCGCCGCCGATGAGCAGTTCTTC.

CDR3 protein: CASSVDREDEAFF. The CDR3, as DNA: TGTGCCAGCAGCGTAGATCGGGAGGATGAAGCTTTCTTT. This sequence joins TRBV9 and TRBJ1-1, with D hard to call. The CDR3 sequence is 13 residues long. Germline CDR1 is SGDLS and CDR2 is YYNGEE. Trimming shortened V by 0 bases and J by 7 bases, and 10 bases separated the two germline ends.

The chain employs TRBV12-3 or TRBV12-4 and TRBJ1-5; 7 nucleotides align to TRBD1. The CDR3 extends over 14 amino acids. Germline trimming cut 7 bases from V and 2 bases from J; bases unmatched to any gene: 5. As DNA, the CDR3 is TGTGCCAGCACCCTAGGACAGGGCAATCAGCCCCAGCATTTT. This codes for CASTLGQGNQPQHF.

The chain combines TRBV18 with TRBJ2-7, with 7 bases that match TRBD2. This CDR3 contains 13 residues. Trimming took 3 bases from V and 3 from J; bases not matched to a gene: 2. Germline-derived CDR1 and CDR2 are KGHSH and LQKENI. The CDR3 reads CASSPGRGYEQYF. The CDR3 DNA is TGTGCCAGCTCACCGGGGAGGGGCTACGAGCAGTACTTC.

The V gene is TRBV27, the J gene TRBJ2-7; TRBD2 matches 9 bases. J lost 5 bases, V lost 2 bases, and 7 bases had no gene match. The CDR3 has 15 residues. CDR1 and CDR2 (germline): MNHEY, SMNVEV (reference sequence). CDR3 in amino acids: CASSLEGLAGNEQYF. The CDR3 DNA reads TGTGCCAGCAGTTTAGAGGGACTAGCCGGAAACGAGCAGTACTTC.

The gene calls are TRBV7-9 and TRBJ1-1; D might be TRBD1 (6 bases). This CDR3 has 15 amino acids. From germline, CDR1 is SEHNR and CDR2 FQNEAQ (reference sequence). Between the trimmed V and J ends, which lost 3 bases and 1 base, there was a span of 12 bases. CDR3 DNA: TGTGCCAGCAGCTTCGGGGGCGACGGGAACACTGAAGCTTTCTTT. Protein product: CASSFGGDGNTEAFF.

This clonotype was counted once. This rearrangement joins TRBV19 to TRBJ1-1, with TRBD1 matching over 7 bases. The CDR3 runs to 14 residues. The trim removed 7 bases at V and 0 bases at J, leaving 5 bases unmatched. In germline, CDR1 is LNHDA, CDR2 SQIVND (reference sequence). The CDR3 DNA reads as TGTGCCAGTATGGAACAGGGGCTGAACACTGAAGCTTTCTTT. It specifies CASMEQGLNTEAFF.

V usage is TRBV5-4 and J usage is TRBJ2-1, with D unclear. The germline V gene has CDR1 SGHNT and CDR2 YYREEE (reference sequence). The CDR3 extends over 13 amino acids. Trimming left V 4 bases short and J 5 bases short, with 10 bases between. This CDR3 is CASSPPSHNEQFF. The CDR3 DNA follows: TGTGCCAGCAGCCCGCCATCTCACAATGAGCAGTTCTTC.

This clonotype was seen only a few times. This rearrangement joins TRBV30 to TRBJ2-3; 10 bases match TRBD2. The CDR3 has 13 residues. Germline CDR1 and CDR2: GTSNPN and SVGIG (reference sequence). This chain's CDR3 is CASGLAFTDTQYF. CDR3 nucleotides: TGTGCGTCGGGACTAGCGTTCACAGATACGCAGTATTTT.

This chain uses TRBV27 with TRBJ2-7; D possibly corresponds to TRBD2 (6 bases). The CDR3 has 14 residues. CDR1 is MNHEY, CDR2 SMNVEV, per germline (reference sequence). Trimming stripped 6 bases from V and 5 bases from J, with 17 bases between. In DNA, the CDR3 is TGTGCCAGCAGACCGGCCGGAGGGCGGAACGAGCAGTACTTC. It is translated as CASRPAGGRNEQYF.

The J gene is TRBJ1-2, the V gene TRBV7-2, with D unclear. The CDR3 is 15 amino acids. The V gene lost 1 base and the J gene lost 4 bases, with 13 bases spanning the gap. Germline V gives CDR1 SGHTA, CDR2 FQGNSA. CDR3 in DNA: TGTGCCAGCAGCTTAGGAATAGGGCCCGGCTATGGCTACACCTTC. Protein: CASSLGIGPGYGYTF.

In DNA, the CDR3 is TGTGCCAGCATCCTAGGTGGGCAATCGTATGGCTACACCTTC. Amino acids: CASILGGQSYGYTF. This sequence joins TRBV7-2 and TRBJ1-2; D unclear. The germline CDR1 and CDR2 sequences are SGHTA and FQGNSA. The CDR3 is made up of 14 amino acids. V shed 7 bases and J shed 5 bases, with 17 bases lying between them.

The CDR3 reads CASKDREFYQPQHF. The CDR3 DNA reads as TGTGCCAGTAAGGACAGGGAGTTTTATCAGCCCCAGCATTTT. The chain joins TRBV19 to TRBJ1-5; 8 bases align to TRBD1. The CDR3 length is 14 residues. Trimming took 7 bases from V and 5 from J; bases not matched to a gene: 7. In germline, CDR1 is LNHDA, CDR2 SQIVND (reference sequence).

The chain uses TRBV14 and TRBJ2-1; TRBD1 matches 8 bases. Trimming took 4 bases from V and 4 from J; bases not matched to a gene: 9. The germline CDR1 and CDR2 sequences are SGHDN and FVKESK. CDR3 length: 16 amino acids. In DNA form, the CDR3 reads TGTGCCAGCAGCCCCCCCTGGGGGACAGGTTACAATGAGCAGTTCTTC. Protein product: CASSPPWGTGYNEQFF.